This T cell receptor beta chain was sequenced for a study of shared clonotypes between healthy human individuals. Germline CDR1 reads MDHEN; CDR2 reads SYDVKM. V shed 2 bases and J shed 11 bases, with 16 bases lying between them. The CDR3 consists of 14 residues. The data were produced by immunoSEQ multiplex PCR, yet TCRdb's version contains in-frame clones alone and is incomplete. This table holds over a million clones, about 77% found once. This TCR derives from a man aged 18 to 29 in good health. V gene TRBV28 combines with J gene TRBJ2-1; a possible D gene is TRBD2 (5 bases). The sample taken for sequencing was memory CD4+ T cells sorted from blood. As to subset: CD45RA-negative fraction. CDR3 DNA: TGTGCCAGCAGTTTAAGTACCCCGGGAATGAAGCAGTTCTTC. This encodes CASSLSTPGMKQFF.